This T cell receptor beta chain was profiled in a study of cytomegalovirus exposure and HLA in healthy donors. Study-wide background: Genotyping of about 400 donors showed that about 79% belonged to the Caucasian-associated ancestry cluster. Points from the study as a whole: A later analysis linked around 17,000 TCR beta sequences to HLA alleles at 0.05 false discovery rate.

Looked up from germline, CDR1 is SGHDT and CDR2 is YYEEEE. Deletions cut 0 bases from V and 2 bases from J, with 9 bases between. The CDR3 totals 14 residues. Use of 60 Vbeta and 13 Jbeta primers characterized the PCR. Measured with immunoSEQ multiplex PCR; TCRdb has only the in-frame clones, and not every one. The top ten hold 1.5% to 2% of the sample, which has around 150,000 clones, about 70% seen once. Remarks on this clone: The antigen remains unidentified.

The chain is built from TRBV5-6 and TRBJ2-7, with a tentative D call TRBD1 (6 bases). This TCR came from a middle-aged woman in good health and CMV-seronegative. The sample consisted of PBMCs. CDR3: CASSLAPGAYEQYF. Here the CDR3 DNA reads TGTGCCAGCAGCTTGGCCCCAGGGGCCTACGAGCAGTACTTC. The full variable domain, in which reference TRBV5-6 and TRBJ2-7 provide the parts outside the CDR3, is DAGVTQSPTHLIKTRGQQVTLRCSPKSGHDTVSWYQQALGQGPQFIFQYYEEEERQRGNFPDRFSGHQFPNYSSELNVNALLLGDSALYLCASSLAPGAYEQYFGPGTRLTVT.